This T cell receptor beta chain was found in a study of CD8 T cells in ankylosing spondylitis. TCRdb analysed the 5' RACE reads with MiXCR anew, one entry per CDR3 protein. The sample carries tens of thousands of distinct CDR3 sequences, 6.2% recorded once. Germline V gene data show CDR1 as LNHDA and CDR2 as SQIVND (reference sequence). Unmatched junction bases numbered 8, after V lost 8 bases and J lost 6 bases. This CDR3 spans 13 amino acids. The chain is built from TRBV19 and TRBJ2-7; TRBD1 matches 9 bases. Sequenced input: synovial fluid, either unsorted or a sorted T cell fraction (not recorded which). The receptor's source is a male donor with ankylosing spondylitis. The CDR3, as DNA: TGTGCCAGTGGGGAACAGGGGGCAGGCGAGCAGTACTTC. It encodes CASGEQGAGEQYF.